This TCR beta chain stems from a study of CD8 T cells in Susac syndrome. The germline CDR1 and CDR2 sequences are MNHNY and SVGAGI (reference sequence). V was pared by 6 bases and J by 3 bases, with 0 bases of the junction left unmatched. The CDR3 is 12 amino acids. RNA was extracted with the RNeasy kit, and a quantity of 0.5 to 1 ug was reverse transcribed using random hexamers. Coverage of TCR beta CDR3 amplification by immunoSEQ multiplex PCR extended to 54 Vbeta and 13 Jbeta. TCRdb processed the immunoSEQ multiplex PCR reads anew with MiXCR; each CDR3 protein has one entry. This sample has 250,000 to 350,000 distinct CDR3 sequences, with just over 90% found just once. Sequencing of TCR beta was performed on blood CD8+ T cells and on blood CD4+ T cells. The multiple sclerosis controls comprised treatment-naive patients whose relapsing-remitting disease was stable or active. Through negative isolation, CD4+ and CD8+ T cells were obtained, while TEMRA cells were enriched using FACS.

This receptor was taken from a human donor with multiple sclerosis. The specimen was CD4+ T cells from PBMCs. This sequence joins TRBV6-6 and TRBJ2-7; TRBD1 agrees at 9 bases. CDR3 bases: TGTGCCAGCAGGGACAGGGGCTACGAGCAGTACTTC. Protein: CASRDRGYEQYF.